The T cell receptor beta chain under discussion was sequenced for a study of early T cells in non-severe SARS-CoV-2 infection. At the level of the study: Chains were unpaired, as sequencing was done on bulk RNA from unsorted whole blood. Study results and caveats: Database matching using VDJdb favored anti-spike CD8 responses, with private and CD4 specificities left missing.

A remark on this clonotype: The antigen is undetermined.

The CDR3 consists of 18 residues. Unique molecular identifiers were attached to individual cDNA molecules. Each CDR3 protein is one row after TCRdb ran MiXCR on the 5' RACE reads. The table lists fewer than 80,000 distinct CDR3 sequences, more than 7% of them singletons. This sample comprised whole blood, obtained at baseline. The chain joins TRBV21-1 to TRBJ2-2; the table's D call, TRBD1, has no DNA check behind it. TRBV21-1 is given as a pseudogene. This clonotype originated in an adult who was a healthcare worker with PCR-confirmed SARS-CoV-2 infection or an uninfected control (not recorded which). This CDR3 is CASSKVFRGLTNTGELFF. The CDR3 bases are TGTGCCAGCAGCAAGGTTTTCAGGGGGCTGACGAACACCGGGGAGCTGTTTTTT.